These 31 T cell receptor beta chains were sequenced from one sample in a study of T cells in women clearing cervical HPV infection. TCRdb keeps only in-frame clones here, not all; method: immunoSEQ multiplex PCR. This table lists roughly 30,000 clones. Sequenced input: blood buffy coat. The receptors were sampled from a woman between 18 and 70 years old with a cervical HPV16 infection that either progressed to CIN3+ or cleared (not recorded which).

CDR3 region: CASSTGTGGLNEQFF. CDR3 bases read: TGTGCCAGCTCGACCGGGACAGGGGGGCTTAATGAG. The chain links TRBV7-3 to TRBJ2-1; the match to TRBD1 covers 11 bases. The CDR3 goes on 3 residues after the read ends, and that part is filled in from the germline J gene. Looked up from germline, CDR1 is SGHTA and CDR2 is FQGTGA. V shed 8 bases and J 7 bases; nucleotides not matched to a gene: 10. The CDR3 runs 15 residues.

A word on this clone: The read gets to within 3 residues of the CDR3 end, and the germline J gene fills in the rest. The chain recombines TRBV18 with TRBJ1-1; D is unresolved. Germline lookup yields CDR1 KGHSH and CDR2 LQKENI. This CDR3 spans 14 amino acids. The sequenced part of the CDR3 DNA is TGTGCCAGCTCACCACCGAGCAGGTTAAACATT. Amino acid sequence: CASSPPSRLNI. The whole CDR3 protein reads CASSPPSRLNIAFF.

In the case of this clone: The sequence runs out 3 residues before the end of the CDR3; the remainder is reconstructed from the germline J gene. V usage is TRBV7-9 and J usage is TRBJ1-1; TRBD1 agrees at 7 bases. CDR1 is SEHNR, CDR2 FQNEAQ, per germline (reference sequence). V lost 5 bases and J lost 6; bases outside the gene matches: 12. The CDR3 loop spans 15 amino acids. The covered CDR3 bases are TGTGCCAGCAGCACCAGGGGGACAGCTAGCCCTGAA. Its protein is CASSTRGTASPE. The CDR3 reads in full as CASSTRGTASPEAFF.

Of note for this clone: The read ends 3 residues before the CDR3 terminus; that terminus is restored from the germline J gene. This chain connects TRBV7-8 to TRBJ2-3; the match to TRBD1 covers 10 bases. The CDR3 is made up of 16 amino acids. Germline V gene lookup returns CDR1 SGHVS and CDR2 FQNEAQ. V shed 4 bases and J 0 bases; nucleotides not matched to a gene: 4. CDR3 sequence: CASSSRTGGSTDTQYF. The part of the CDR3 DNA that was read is TGTGCCAGCAGCTCCCGGACAGGGGGAAGCACAGATACG.

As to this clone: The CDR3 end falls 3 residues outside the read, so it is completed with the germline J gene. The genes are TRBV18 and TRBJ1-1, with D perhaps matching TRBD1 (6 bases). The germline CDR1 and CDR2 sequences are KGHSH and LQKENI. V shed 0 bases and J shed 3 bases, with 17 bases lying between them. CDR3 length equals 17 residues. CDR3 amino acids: CASSPPRGGRGDTEAFF. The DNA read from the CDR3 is TGTGCCAGCTCACCACCGAGGGGGGGGCGGGGAGACACTGAA. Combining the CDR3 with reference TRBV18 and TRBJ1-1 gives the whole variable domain NAGVMQNPRHLVRRRGQEARLRCSPMKGHSHVYWYRQLPEEGLKFMVYLQKENIIDESGMPKERFSAEFPKEGPSILRIQQVVRGDSAAYFCASSPPRGGRGDTEAFFGQGTRLTVV.

The CDR3: CASSLGQDSPLHF. The DNA read from the CDR3 is TGTGCCAGCAGCTTGGGGCAGGATTCACCC. This chain uses TRBV7-3 with TRBJ1-6; possibly TRBD1 for D (5 bases). With the read ending 3 residues before the CDR3 end, the germline J gene is used to fill in that end. CDR1 and CDR2 (germline): SGHTA, FQGTGA. The CDR3 covers 13 residues. V was clipped by 3 bases and J by 8 bases, with 8 bases between them.

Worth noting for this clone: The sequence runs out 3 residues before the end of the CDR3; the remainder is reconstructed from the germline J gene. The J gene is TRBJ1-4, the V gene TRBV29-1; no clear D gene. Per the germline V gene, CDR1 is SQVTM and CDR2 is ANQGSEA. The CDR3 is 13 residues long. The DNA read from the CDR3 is TGCAGCGTCGCAGAGACACAAAATTCACCA. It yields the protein CSVAETQNSP. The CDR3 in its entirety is CSVAETQNSPLFF. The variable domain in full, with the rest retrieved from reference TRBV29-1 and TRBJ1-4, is SAVISQKPSRDICQRGTSLTIQCQVDSQVTMMFWYRQQPGQSLTLIATANQGSEATYESGFVIDKFPISRPNLTFSTLTVSNMSPEDSSIYLCSVAETQNSPLFFGSGTQLSVL.

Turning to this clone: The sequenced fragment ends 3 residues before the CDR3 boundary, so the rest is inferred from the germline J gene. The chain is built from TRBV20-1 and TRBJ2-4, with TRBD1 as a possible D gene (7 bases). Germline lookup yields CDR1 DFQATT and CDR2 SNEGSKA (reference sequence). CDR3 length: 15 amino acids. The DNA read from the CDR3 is TGCAGTGCTAGAGACCGAGGCAGGGGGGTCTATGGT. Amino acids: CSARDRGRGVYG. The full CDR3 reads CSARDRGRGVYGQYF.

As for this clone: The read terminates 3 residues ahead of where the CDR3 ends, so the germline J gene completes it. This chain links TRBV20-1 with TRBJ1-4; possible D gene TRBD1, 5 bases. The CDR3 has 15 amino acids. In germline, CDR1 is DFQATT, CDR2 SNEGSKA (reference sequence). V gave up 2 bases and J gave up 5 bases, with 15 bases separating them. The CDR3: CSARRGLGENEKLFF. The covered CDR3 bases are TGCAGTGCTAGAAGGGGTTTGGGTGAGAATGAAAAA.

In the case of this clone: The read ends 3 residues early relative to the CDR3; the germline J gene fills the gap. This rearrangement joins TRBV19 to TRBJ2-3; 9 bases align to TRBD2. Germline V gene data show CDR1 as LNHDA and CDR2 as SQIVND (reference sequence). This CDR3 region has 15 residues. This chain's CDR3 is CASSNRGRAGETQYF. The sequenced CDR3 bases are TGTGCCAGTAGTAATCGCGGGAGGGCCGGAGAGACG. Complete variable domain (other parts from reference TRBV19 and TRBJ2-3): DGGITQSPKYLFRKEGQNVTLSCEQNLNHDAMYWYRQDPGQGLRLIYYSQIVNDFQKGDIAEGYSVSREKKESFPLTVTSAQKNPTAFYLCASSNRGRAGETQYFGPGTRLTVL.

CDR3: CASSPHSHSNQPQHF. The covered CDR3 bases are TGTGCCAGCAGCCCGCACAGTCATAGCAATCAGCCC. The V call is TRBV7-9, the J call TRBJ1-5; D unresolved. The observed sequence ends 3 residues before the CDR3 terminus, with the missing tail filled in from the germline J gene. The V end lost 5 bases, the J end lost 0 bases, and 11 bases lay between the germline ends. The CDR3 is made up of 15 amino acids. Germline V gives CDR1 SEHNR, CDR2 FQNEAQ (reference sequence). The full variable domain, completed using reference TRBV7-9 and TRBJ1-5, is DTGVSQNPRHKITKRGQNVTFRCDPISEHNRLYWYRQTLGQGPEFLTYFQNEAQLEKSRLLSDRFSAERPKGSFSTLEIQRTEQGDSAMYLCASSPHSHSNQPQHFGDGTRLSIL.

Incomplete CDR3 DNA: TGTGCCAGCAGCCAAGAACTTTGGGGGCCGAACACTGAA. Translation: CASSQELWGPNTE. The whole CDR3 region reads CASSQELWGPNTEAFF. V is TRBV14 and J is TRBJ1-1; possibly TRBD1 for D (6 bases). The read ends 3 residues early relative to the CDR3; the germline J gene fills the gap. The V end lost 0 bases, the J end lost 1 base, and 12 bases lay between the germline ends. Germline V CDR1 and CDR2: SGHDN, FVKESK. The CDR3 runs to 16 residues.

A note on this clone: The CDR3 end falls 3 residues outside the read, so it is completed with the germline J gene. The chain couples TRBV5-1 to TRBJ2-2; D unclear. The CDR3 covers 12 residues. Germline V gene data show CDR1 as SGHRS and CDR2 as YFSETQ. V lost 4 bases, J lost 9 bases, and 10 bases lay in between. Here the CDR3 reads CASSHQGRELFF. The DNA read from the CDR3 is TGCGCCAGCAGCCATCAAGGCAGGGAG.

CDR3 sequence: CASSMTGNQPQYF. The part of the CDR3 DNA that was read is TGTGCCAGTAGTATGACAGGGAATCAGCCG. This chain joins TRBV19 and TRBJ2-3, with TRBD1 matching over 7 bases. From the germline J gene comes the end of the CDR3, since the read stops 3 residues before it. CDR1 is LNHDA and CDR2 is SQIVND in the germline V gene (reference sequence). This CDR3 has 13 amino acids.

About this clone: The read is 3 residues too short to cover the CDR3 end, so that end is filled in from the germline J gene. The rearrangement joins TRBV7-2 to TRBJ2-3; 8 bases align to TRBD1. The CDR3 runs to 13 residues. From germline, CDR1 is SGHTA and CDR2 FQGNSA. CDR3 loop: CASSLDREETQYF. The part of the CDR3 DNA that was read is TGTGCCAGCAGCTTGGACAGGGAAGAGACG.

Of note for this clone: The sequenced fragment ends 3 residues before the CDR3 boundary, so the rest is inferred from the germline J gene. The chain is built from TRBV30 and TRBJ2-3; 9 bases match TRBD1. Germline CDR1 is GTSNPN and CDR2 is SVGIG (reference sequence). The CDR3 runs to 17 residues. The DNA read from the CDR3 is TGTGCCTGGAGCAAACTGGGGGACAGGGAAATCGGTGAGACG. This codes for CAWSKLGDREIGET. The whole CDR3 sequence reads CAWSKLGDREIGETQYF.

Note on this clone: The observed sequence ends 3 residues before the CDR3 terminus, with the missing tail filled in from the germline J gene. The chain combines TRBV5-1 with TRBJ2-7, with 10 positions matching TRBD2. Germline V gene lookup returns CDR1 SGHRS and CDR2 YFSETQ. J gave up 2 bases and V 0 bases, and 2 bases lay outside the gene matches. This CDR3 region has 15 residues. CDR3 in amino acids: CASSLAGLAAYEQYF. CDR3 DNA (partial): TGCGCCAGCAGCTTGGCCGGACTAGCGGCCTACGAG.

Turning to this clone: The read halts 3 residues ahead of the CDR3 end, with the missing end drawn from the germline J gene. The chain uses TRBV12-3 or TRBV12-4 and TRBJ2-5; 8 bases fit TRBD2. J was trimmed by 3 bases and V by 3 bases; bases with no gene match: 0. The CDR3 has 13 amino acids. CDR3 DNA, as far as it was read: TGTGCCAGCAGTTTTAGCGGGGAAGAGACC. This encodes CASSFSGEET. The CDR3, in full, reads CASSFSGEETQYF.

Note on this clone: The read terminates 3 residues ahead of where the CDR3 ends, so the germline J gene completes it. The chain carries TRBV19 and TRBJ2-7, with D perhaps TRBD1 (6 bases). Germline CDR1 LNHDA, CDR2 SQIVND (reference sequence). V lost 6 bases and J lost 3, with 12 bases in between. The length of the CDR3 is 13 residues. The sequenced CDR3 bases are TGTGCCAGTAGCCAAACAGGGCGCTACGAG. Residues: CASSQTGRYE. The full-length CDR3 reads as CASSQTGRYEQYF. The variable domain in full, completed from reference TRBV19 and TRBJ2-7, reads DGGITQSPKYLFRKEGQNVTLSCEQNLNHDAMYWYRQDPGQGLRLIYYSQIVNDFQKGDIAEGYSVSREKKESFPLTVTSAQKNPTAFYLCASSQTGRYEQYFGPGTRLTVT.

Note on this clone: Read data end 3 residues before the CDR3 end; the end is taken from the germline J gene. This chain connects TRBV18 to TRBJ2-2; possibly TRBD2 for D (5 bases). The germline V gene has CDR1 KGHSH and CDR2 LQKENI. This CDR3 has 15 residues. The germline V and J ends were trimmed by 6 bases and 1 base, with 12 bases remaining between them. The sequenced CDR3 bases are TGTGCCAGCTCCCCCCTCGGGGAGAACACCGGGGAG. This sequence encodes CASSPLGENTGE. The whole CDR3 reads CASSPLGENTGELFF.

The covered CDR3 bases are TGCAGTGCTAGAGATACAGCGGGAGGGCCCACAGATACG. Protein: CSARDTAGGPTDT. The CDR3 reads in full as CSARDTAGGPTDTQYF. The chain uses TRBV20-1 and TRBJ2-3; 10 bases are shared with TRBD2. The read terminates 3 residues ahead of where the CDR3 ends, so the germline J gene completes it. The CDR3 is made up of 16 amino acids. The V gene's germline CDR1 is DFQATT and CDR2 SNEGSKA (reference sequence). The J segment lost 2 bases and the V segment lost 0 bases, leaving 5 bases of the junction unmatched.

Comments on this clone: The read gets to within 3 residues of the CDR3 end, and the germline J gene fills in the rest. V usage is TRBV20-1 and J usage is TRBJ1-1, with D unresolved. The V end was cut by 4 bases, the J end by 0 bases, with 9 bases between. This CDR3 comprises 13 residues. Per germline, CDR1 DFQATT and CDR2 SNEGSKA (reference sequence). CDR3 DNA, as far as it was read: TGCAGTGCTATGATCGCGATGAACACTGAA. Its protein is CSAMIAMNTE. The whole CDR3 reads CSAMIAMNTEAFF.

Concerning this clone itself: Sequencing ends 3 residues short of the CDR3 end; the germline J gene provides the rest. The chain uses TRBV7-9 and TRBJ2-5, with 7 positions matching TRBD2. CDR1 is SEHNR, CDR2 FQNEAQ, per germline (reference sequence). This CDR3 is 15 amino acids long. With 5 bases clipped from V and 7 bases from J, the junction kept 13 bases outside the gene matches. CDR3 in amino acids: CASSPTRLAVATQYF. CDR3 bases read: TGTGCCAGCAGCCCCACCCGACTAGCTGTAGCGACC.

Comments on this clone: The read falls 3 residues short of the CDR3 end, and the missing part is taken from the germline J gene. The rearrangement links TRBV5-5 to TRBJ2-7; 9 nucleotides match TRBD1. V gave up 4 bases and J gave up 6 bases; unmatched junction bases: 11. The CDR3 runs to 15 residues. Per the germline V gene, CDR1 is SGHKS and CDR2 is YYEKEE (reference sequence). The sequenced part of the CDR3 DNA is TGTGCCAGCAGCAGAGGGACAGGGACGTCGGGCGAG. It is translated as CASSRGTGTSGE. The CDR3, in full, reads CASSRGTGTSGEQYF.

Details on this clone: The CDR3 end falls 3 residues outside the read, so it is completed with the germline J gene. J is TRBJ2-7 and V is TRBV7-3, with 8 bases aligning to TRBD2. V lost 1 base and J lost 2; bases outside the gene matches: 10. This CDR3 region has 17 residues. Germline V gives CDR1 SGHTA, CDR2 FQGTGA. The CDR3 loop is CASSLSSSGGLPYEQYF. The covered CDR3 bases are TGTGCCAGCAGCTTAAGTTCGAGCGGGGGCCTCCCCTACGAG.

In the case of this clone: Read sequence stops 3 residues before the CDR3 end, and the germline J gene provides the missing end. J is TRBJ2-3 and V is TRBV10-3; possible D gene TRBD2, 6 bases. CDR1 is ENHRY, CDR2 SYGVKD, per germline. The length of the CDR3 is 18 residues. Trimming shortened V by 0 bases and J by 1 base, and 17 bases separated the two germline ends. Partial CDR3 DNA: TGTGCCATCAGTGAGTCCACGGGACTCCTGACCCGCACAGATACG. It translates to CAISESTGLLTRTDT. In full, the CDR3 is CAISESTGLLTRTDTQYF.

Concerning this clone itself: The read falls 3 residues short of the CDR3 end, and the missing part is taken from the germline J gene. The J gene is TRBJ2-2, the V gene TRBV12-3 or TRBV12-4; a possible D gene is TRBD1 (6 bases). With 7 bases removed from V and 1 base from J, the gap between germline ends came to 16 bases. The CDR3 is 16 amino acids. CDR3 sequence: CASTLPARGNTGELFF. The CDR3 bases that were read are TGTGCCAGCACCTTGCCGGCCAGGGGGAACACCGGGGAG.

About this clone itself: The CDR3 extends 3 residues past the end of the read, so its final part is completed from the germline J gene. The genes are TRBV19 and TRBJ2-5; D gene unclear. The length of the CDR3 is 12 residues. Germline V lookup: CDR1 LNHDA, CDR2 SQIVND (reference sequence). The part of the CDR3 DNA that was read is TGTGCCAGTAGTAGTTACAAGAGAACC. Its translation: CASSSYKRT. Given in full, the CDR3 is CASSSYKRTQYF.

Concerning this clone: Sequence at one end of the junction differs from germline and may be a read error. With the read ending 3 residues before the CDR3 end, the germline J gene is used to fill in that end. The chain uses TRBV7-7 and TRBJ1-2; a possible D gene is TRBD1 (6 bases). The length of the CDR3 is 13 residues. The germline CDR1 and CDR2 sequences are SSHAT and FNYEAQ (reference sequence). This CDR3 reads CASSLGRGGTYTF. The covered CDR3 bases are TGTGCTAGCAGCTTAGGGAGGGGGGGGACC.

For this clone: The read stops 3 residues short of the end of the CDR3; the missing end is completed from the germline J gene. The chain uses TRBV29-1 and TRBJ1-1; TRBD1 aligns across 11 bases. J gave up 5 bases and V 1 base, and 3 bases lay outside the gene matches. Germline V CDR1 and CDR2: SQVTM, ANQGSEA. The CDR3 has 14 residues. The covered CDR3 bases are TGCAGCGTTGAAGGTGGACAGGGGGCGACTGAA. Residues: CSVEGGQGATE. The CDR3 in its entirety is CSVEGGQGATEAFF.

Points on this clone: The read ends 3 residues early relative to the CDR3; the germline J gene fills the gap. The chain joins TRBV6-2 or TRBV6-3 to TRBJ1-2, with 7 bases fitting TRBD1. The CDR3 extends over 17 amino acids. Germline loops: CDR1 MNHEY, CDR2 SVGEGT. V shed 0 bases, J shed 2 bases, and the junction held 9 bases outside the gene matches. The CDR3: CASSYSRETGLNYGYTF. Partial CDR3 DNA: TGTGCCAGCAGTTACTCGAGAGAGACAGGGCTCAACTATGGC.